This is a list of T cell receptor beta chains from one sample in a study of T cells in Graves' hyperthyroidism and ophthalmopathy. TCRdb re-called the multiplex PCR reads through MiXCR, storing one row per CDR3 protein. This sample has approximately 640,000 distinct CDR3 sequences, with roughly 17% found just once. Sequencing was done on a sample of blood. Source of these receptors: a man between 50 and 59 years old with Graves' hyperthyroidism. Each CDR3 is given with its conserved first and last residue. The D gene is left open where the match is weak. Clone size is shown for a subset of rows, as once, few, many or a class of expanded clone.

NA	TRBV30	TRBJ1-1	many	CAWSVLRNTEAFF	TGTGCCTGGAGTGTACTCAGGAACACTGAAGCTTTCTTT
TRBD2	TRBV6-1	TRBJ2-7	many	CASSESPSGSSFYEQYF	TGTGCCAGCAGTGAATCCCCTAGCGGGAGCTCTTTTTACGAGCAGTACTTC
TRBD1	TRBV7-2	TRBJ2-2	many	CASSFYRDRGKTGELFF	TGTGCCAGCAGCTTTTATCGGGACAGGGGTAAAACCGGGGAGCTGTTTTTT
NA	TRBV29-1	TRBJ2-5	many	CSARPLHGDYGETQYF	TGCAGCGCCCGACCACTCCACGGAGATTACGGAGAGACCCAGTACTTC
NA	TRBV14	TRBJ2-7	NA	CASSQVEGVEQYF	TGTGCCAGCAGCCAAGTAGAGGGAGTCGAGCAGTACTTC
NA	TRBV4-1	TRBJ1-2	NA	CASSQDDTYGYTF	TGCGCCAGCAGCCAAGATGACACTTATGGCTACACCTTC
NA	TRBV2	TRBJ2-1	many	CARLSHGVDEQFF	TGTGCCAGACTAAGCCACGGGGTGGATGAGCAGTTCTTC
TRBD2	TRBV29-1	TRBJ2-1	NA	CSVSLAGGPRNEQFF	TGCAGCGTTAGCCTGGCGGGAGGGCCGCGGAATGAGCAGTTCTTC
NA	TRBV9	TRBJ1-1	many	CASSSFGGGTEAFF	TGTGCCAGCAGCTCTTTTGGGGGCGGCACTGAAGCTTTCTTT
NA	TRBV2	TRBJ1-6	many	CASSEGQLRTANSPLHF	TGTGCCAGCAGTGAAGGGCAACTCAGGACAGCTAATTCACCCCTCCACTTT
TRBD1	TRBV7-2	TRBJ2-7	NA	CASIRDRGGNEQYF	TGTGCCAGCATCCGGGACAGGGGAGGTAATGAGCAGTACTTC
NA	TRBV4-2	TRBJ1-6	few	CASSQEGRETSPLHF	TGTGCCAGCAGCCAAGAGGGACGGGAGACTTCACCCCTCCACTTT
NA	TRBV4-1	TRBJ2-5	NA	CASSQGIATETQYF	TGCGCCAGCAGCCAAGGGATCGCGACGGAGACCCAGTACTTC
NA	TRBV5-6	TRBJ2-7	few	CASSPGWGFNEQYF	TGTGCCAGCAGTCCCGGTTGGGGCTTCAACGAGCAGTACTTC
NA	TRBV14	TRBJ1-4	NA	CASSPAGGPATNEKLFF	TGTGCCAGCAGCCCCGCCGGAGGGCCAGCAACTAATGAAAAACTGTTTTTT
NA	TRBV19	TRBJ1-1	NA	CAGSPFQQGNTEAFF	TGTGCCGGTAGTCCTTTTCAACAGGGGAACACTGAAGCTTTCTTT
TRBD1	TRBV11-2	TRBJ2-7	NA	CASSLDLTGGSYEQYF	TGTGCCAGCAGCTTAGATCTGACAGGGGGAAGCTACGAGCAGTACTTC
TRBD1	TRBV3-1	TRBJ1-1	many	CASSQAAGGGTEAFF	TGTGCCAGCAGCCAAGCGGCAGGGGGAGGCACTGAAGCTTTCTTT
NA	TRBV15	TRBJ1-3	few	CATRTFSGNTIYF	TGTGCCACCAGGACCTTCTCTGGAAACACCATATATTTT
TRBD1	TRBV6-2/TRBV6-3	TRBJ2-3	NA	CASSYSQGAGTDTQYF	TGTGCCAGCAGTTACTCGCAGGGGGCAGGCACAGATACGCAGTATTTT
NA	TRBV5-1	TRBJ2-7	many	CASSEPPPGPYEQYF	TGCGCCAGCAGCGAGCCCCCTCCGGGACCCTACGAGCAGTACTTC
TRBD2	TRBV7-2	TRBJ2-3	many	CASSSGLAGVTQYF	TGTGCCAGCAGCTCGGGACTAGCGGGAGTAACGCAGTATTTT
NA	TRBV2	TRBJ2-5	many	CASSEALGSSETQYF	TGTGCCAGCAGTGAAGCGCTGGGATCCAGTGAGACCCAGTACTTC
TRBD2	TRBV5-6	TRBJ2-5	NA	CASSLLAGGRQETQYF	TGTGCCAGCAGTTTACTAGCGGGAGGGCGGCAAGAGACCCAGTACTTC
NA	TRBV27	TRBJ2-7	NA	CASGLRGDKYEQYF	TGTGCCAGCGGCCTTAGGGGGGACAAGTACGAGCAGTACTTC
NA	TRBV7-2	TRBJ2-7	NA	CASSLNAVSSYEQYF	TGTGCCAGCAGCTTAAACGCGGTGAGCTCCTACGAGCAGTACTTC
TRBD1	TRBV10-3	TRBJ2-1	once	CAISEQGQTVYNEQFF	TGTGCCATCAGTGAACAGGGACAGACCGTTTACAATGAGCAGTTCTTC
TRBD2	TRBV7-9	TRBJ2-1	many	CASSSTYLAGVSREQFF	TGTGCCAGCAGCTCGACCTACCTAGCGGGAGTGAGTCGTGAGCAGTTCTTC
TRBD2	TRBV28	TRBJ2-3	many	CASSPGTSGTLDTQYF	TGTGCCAGCTCCCCAGGGACTAGCGGGACCCTCGATACGCAGTATTTT
NA	TRBV28	TRBJ1-1	many	CASSLGGWPEAFF	TGTGCCAGCAGTTTGGGGGGGTGGCCTGAAGCTTTCTTT
TRBD1	TRBV19	TRBJ1-1	few	CASSMSRGMNTEAFF	TGTGCCAGTAGTATGTCCAGGGGGATGAACACTGAAGCTTTCTTT
NA	TRBV5-1	TRBJ2-7	many	CASSLKDYEQYF	TGTGCCAGCAGTTTAAAAGATTACGAGCAGTACTTC
TRBD2	TRBV10-3	TRBJ2-4	NA	CAISAHPGLGVNIQYF	TGTGCCATCAGTGCACACCCGGGACTAGGCGTAAACATTCAGTACTTC
TRBD1	TRBV25-1	TRBJ1-1	many	CASSDRDRGSTEAFF	TGTGCCAGCAGTGACCGGGACAGGGGAAGCACTGAAGCTTTCTTT
NA	TRBV2	TRBJ2-7	many	CASRGRVGPVEQYF	TGTGCCTCCCGGGGAAGGGTCGGACCGGTCGAGCAGTACTTC
NA	TRBV9	TRBJ1-4	few	CASSSQGGQWEKLFF	TGTGCCAGCAGCTCGCAGGGAGGACAGTGGGAAAAACTGTTTTTT
NA	TRBV10-3	TRBJ1-4	NA	CAISDEQAVNEKLFF	TGTGCCATCAGTGATGAACAGGCCGTTAATGAAAAACTGTTTTTT
NA	TRBV28	TRBJ1-5	many	CASSLLNNQPQHF	TGTGCCAGCAGTTTGCTAAACAATCAGCCCCAGCATTTT